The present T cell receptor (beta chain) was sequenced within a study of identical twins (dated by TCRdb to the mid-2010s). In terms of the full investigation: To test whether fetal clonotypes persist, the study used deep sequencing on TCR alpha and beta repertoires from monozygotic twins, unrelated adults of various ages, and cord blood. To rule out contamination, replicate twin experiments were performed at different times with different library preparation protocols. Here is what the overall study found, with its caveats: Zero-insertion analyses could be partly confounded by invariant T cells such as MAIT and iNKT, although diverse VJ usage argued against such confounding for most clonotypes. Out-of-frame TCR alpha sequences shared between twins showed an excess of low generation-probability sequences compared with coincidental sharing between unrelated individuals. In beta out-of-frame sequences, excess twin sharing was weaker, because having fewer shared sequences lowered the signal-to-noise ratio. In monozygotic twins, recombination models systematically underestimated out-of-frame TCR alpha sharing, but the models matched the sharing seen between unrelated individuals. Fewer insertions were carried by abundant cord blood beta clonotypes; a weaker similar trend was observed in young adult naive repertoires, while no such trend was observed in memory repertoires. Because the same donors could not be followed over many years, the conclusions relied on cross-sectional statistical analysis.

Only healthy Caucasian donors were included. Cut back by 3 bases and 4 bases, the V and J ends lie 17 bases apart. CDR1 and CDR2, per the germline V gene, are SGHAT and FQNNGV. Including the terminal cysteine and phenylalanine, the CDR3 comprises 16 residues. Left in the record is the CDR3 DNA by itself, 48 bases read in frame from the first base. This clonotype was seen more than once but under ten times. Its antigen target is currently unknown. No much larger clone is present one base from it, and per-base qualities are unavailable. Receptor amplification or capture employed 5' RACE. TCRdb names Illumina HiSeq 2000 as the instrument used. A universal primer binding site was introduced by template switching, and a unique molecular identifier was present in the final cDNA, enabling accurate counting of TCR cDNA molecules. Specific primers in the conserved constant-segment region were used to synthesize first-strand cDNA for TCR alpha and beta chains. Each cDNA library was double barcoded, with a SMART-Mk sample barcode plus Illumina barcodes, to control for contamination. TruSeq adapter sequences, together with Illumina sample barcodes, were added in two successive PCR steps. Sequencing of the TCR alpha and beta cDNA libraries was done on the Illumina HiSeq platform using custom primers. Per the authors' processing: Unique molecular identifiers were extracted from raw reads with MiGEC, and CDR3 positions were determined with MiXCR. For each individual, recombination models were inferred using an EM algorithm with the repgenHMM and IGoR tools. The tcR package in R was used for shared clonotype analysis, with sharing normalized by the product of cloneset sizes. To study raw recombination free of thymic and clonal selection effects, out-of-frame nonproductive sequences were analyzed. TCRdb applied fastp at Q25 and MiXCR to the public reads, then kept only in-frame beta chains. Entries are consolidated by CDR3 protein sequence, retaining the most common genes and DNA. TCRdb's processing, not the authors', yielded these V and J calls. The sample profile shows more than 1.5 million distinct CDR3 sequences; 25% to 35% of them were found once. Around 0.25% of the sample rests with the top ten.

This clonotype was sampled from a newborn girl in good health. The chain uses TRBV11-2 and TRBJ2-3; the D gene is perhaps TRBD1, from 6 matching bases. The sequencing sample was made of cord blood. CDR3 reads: CASSFRDKEVPDTQYF. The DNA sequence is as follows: TGTGCCAGCAGCTTCCGGGACAAGGAGGTCCCAGATACGCAGTATTTT.